Listed below are T cell receptor beta chains from one sample, sequenced in a study of early T cells in non-severe SARS-CoV-2 infection. TCRdb analysed the 5' RACE reads with MiXCR anew, one entry per CDR3 protein. The table has about 92,000 distinct CDR3 sequences, roughly 14% seen once. Specimen: whole blood. The receptors stem from an adult who was a healthcare worker with PCR-confirmed SARS-CoV-2 infection or an uninfected control (not recorded which). CDR3s include the opening cysteine and the closing phenylalanine or tryptophan. The D gene is left open where the match is weak. Clone size is given for some rows only: seen once, a few or many times, or a class if the clone is expanded.

V	size	D	J	DNA	CDR3
TRBV19	few	TRBD1	TRBJ2-5	TGTGCCAGTAGTATAGAGCGGACAGGGGGCCGGGAGACCCAGTACTTC	CASSIERTGGRETQYF
TRBV30	many	NA	TRBJ2-5	TGTGCCTGGAGTGTAGACGAGACCCAGTACTTC	CAWSVDETQYF
TRBV28	few	TRBD2	TRBJ2-7	TGTGCCAGCATACTAGCGGGAGGGGAATCCTACGAGCAGTACTTC	CASILAGGESYEQYF
TRBV2	many	NA	TRBJ2-1	TGTGCCAGCAGTGAAGACTTGACTAGAAATGAGCAGTTCTTC	CASSEDLTRNEQFF
TRBV12-3/TRBV12-4	NA	NA	TRBJ1-5	TGTGCCAGCAGTCGGGGGAATCAGCCCCAGCATTTT	CASSRGNQPQHF
TRBV4-1	NA	NA	TRBJ2-3	TGCGCCAGCAGCCAGGCTGGGGACGCAGATACGCAGTATTTT	CASSQAGDADTQYF
TRBV25-1	NA	NA	TRBJ2-1	TGTGCCAGCAGTGAAGCGAGGGGGAGCTCCTACAATGAGCAGTTCTTC	CASSEARGSSYNEQFF
TRBV18	few	NA	TRBJ2-1	TGTGCCAGCTCAGGTGGTCGCAACAATGAGCAGTTCTTC	CASSGGRNNEQFF
TRBV7-8	NA	TRBD2	TRBJ2-3	TGTGCCAGCAGCTTAGCCAGATTTGCGGGAGGGAACACAGATACGCAGTATTTT	CASSLARFAGGNTDTQYF
TRBV30	NA	TRBD2	TRBJ2-3	TGTGCCTGGAGTGTACTAGCGGTGACCACAGATACGCAGTATTTT	CAWSVLAVTTDTQYF
TRBV11-2	few	NA	TRBJ2-2	TGTGCCAGCAGCCACAGGGAGGGGAACACCGGGGAGCTGTTTTTT	CASSHREGNTGELFF
TRBV6-2/TRBV6-3	NA	TRBD2	TRBJ2-1	TGTGCCAGCAGTTCGGGAGGCGGGGGATACAATGAGCAGTTCTTC	CASSSGGGGYNEQFF
TRBV6-5	few	TRBD1	TRBJ1-1	TGTGCCAGCAGTCCTACAGGGGGCGCACGATCGACTGAAGCTTTCTTT	CASSPTGGARSTEAFF
TRBV2	many	NA	TRBJ1-5	TGTGCCAGCCGGGGGGCAGGGACCCGCAATCAGCCCCAGCATTTT	CASRGAGTRNQPQHF
TRBV7-3	many	NA	TRBJ1-1	TGTGCCAGCAGCTGGGGAATGGACACTGAAGCTTTCTTT	CASSWGMDTEAFF
TRBV7-9	few	NA	TRBJ2-4	TGTGCCAGCAGCCCGCGACAGGGCCGGGAGTTAGCCAAAAACATTCAGTACTTC	CASSPRQGRELAKNIQYF
TRBV6-4	few	NA	TRBJ2-6	TGTGCCAGCAGTGACTCGCCGGGCGGCGACGGGGCCAACGTCCTGACTTTC	CASSDSPGGDGANVLTF
TRBV7-6	few	TRBD1	TRBJ2-7	TGTGCCAGCAGCTTAAGACAGGGACGGGACGAGCAGTACTTC	CASSLRQGRDEQYF
TRBV20-1	many	NA	TRBJ2-1	TGCAGTGCCCCACCGGGCGGGTACCCCTACAATGAGCAGTTCTTC	CSAPPGGYPYNEQFF
TRBV5-1	few	NA	TRBJ1-1	TGCGCCAGCAGCTTGGAAATCGGGAGACTGAACACTGAAGCTTTCTTT	CASSLEIGRLNTEAFF
TRBV4-1	NA	NA	TRBJ2-3	TGCGCCAGCAGCCCCTCCGGAAGCGGGTGGACAGATACGCAGTATTTT	CASSPSGSGWTDTQYF
TRBV11-2	few	TRBD2	TRBJ2-1	TGTGCCAGCACCCGTCCCGGGACTAGCGGTTCCTCCTACAATGAGCAGTTCTTC	CASTRPGTSGSSYNEQFF
TRBV5-1	few	NA	TRBJ2-7	TGCGCCAGCAGCTTGGGGACAGACGCCTACGAGCAGTACTTC	CASSLGTDAYEQYF
TRBV12-3/TRBV12-4	many	TRBD2	TRBJ2-7	TGTGCCAGCAGTTACTCCGGGACTAGATCCTACGAGCAGTACTTC	CASSYSGTRSYEQYF
TRBV19	NA	NA	TRBJ1-4	TGTGCCAGTAGTATATTCGGCGGGAATGAAAAACTGTTTTTT	CASSIFGGNEKLFF
TRBV7-3	NA	TRBD1	TRBJ2-2	TGTGCCAGCGGGACAGACCTTACCGGGGAGCTGTTTTTT	CASGTDLTGELFF
TRBV7-2	few	NA	TRBJ2-5	TGTGCCAGCAGCTTAGGGGGGCCCCTCCAAGAGACCCAGTACTTC	CASSLGGPLQETQYF
TRBV14	many	NA	TRBJ2-4	TGTGCCAGCAGCCAAGATGGGGGAGTAGCCAAAAACATTCAGTACTTC	CASSQDGGVAKNIQYF
TRBV7-9	NA	TRBD1	TRBJ2-7	TGTGCCAGCAGCTTAGGCCGGGACAGGGGCCAGGGGCAGTACTTC	CASSLGRDRGQGQYF
TRBV12-3/TRBV12-4	NA	TRBD1	TRBJ1-2	TGTGCCAGCAGTACAGGACAGGCGACGCACCAAGCTAACTATGGCTACACCTTC	CASSTGQATHQANYGYTF
TRBV18	NA	NA	TRBJ2-5	TGTGCCAGTCAAACGGAGCCTTGGATCGAGACCCAGTACTTC	CASQTEPWIETQYF
TRBV20-1	NA	TRBD2	TRBJ2-7	TGCAGTGCTCCCCCGGTGCTAGCGGGTTACGAGCAGTACTTC	CSAPPVLAGYEQYF
TRBV7-9	many	NA	TRBJ2-5	TGTGCCAGTCTTTACGAGGGTAGTCAGACCCAGTACTTC	CASLYEGSQTQYF
TRBV5-1	few	NA	TRBJ1-1	TGCGCCAGCAGCTTGGAAGGGAGCGGGGTTAACACTGAAGCTTTCTTT	CASSLEGSGVNTEAFF
TRBV5-4	many	NA	TRBJ1-1	TGTGCCAGCAGTCCTCCAACGAACACTGAAGCTTTCTTT	CASSPPTNTEAFF
TRBV29-1	NA	NA	TRBJ2-3	TGCAGCGTTGCAGGCGACAGAGACACAGATACGCAGTATTTT	CSVAGDRDTDTQYF
TRBV7-9	few	NA	TRBJ2-1	TGTGCCAGCAGCTTAGAGGGACACTCAGGCAATGAGCAGTTCTTC	CASSLEGHSGNEQFF
TRBV5-4	NA	NA	TRBJ2-7	TGTGCCAGCAGCACCCCTACTAGCTACGAGCAGTACTTC	CASSTPTSYEQYF
TRBV28	many	TRBD1	TRBJ1-2	TGTGCCAGCAGTCTTAACAGGGGGCTTGGCTATGGCTACACCTTC	CASSLNRGLGYGYTF
TRBV6-4	many	NA	TRBJ2-7	TGTGCCAGCAGGTATTACGAGCAGTACTTC	CASRYYEQYF
TRBV6-6	NA	TRBD1	TRBJ1-5	TGTGCCAGCAGCGGGACAGGGGGTTGGGGCAATCAGCCCCAGCATTTT	CASSGTGGWGNQPQHF
TRBV18	many	NA	TRBJ1-1	TGTGCCAGCACCCTTCAGGGCACTGAAGCTTTCTTT	CASTLQGTEAFF
TRBV5-6	many	TRBD1	TRBJ1-1	TGTGCCAGCAGTAGGGAGACAGGGAGTGAAGCTTTCTTT	CASSRETGSEAFF
TRBV20-1	few	NA	TRBJ1-1	TGCAGTGCTAGAACCGACAGCCCCTCTGAAGCTTTCTTT	CSARTDSPSEAFF